The next 8 T cell receptor beta chains were all read from a single sample in a study of T cell responses to AZD1222 COVID-19 vaccine (dated by TCRdb to the early 2020s). The sample's time point label, decoded: baseline before first vaccination. Library construction relied on the immunoSEQ multiplex PCR assay. TCRdb took over this immuneACCESS table, retaining in-frame rearrangements with V and J assigned. Such tables are incomplete; in checked studies, under half of the missing clones stem from an unresolved V gene, and the remainder is unexplained. In all, the sample holds around 120,000 clones, and 90% to 95% of those were seen once. 2.5% to 3% of the sample is taken by the ten largest. This material consisted of peripheral blood, taken on day 0 of AZD1222 vaccination. Source of these receptors: an adult in good health.

This sequence joins TRBV10-3 and TRBJ2-2; tentative D call: TRBD1 (5 bases). V gave up 3 bases and J gave up 1 base, with 12 bases separating them. CDR3 length: 16 residues. Germline V gene sequence: CDR1 ENHRY, CDR2 SYGVKD. In nucleotides, the CDR3 is TGTGCCATCAGTGATTCGAGAACAGGGAACACCGGGGAGCTGTTTTTT. Translation: CAISDSRTGNTGELFF.

The V gene is TRBV5-4, the J gene TRBJ1-6, with TRBD1 as a possible D gene (6 bases). The CDR3 runs to 16 residues. V was clipped by 0 bases and J by 7 bases, with 14 bases between them. The germline V gene has CDR1 SGHNT and CDR2 YYREEE (reference sequence). DNA of the CDR3: TGTGCCAGCAGCTTGGGGTCCGGGGGCGCAAATTCACCCCTCCACTTT. Encoded protein: CASSLGSGGANSPLHF.

The chain uses TRBV13 and TRBJ1-1; D is ambiguous. V shed 4 bases and J shed 11 bases, with 11 bases lying between them. This CDR3 is 11 amino acids long. Germline V gene data show CDR1 as PRHDT and CDR2 as FYEKMQ (reference sequence). The CDR3 loop reads CASSWTEHAFF. DNA for the CDR3: TGTGCCAGCAGCTGGACCGAGCACGCTTTCTTT.

This chain uses TRBV5-4 with TRBJ2-7, with 7 bases lining up with TRBD2. After removal of 2 bases from V and 5 bases from J, the junction contained 7 bases not matched to a gene. The CDR3 is 14 amino acids. Per germline, CDR1 SGHNT and CDR2 YYREEE (reference sequence). CDR3 residues: CASSFEPAGDEQYF. CDR3 coding DNA: TGTGCCAGCAGCTTCGAGCCCGCGGGGGACGAGCAGTACTTC.

The chain links TRBV9 to TRBJ1-2; D is uncertain. V lost 7 bases and J 13 bases, leaving 11 bases between the germline ends. Germline V gives CDR1 SGDLS, CDR2 YYNGEE. The CDR3 runs 9 residues. Written as DNA, the CDR3 is TGTGCCAGCTCAGCCAGTCCCACCTTC. It yields the protein CASSASPTF. Variable domain in full (rest from reference TRBV9 and TRBJ1-2): DSGVTQTPKHLITATGQRVTLRCSPRSGDLSVYWYQQSLDQGLQFLIQYYNGEERAKGNILERFSAQQFPDLHSELNLSSLELGDSALYFCASSASPTFGSGTRLTVV.

The chain carries TRBV10-1 and TRBJ1-1; 8 positions agree with TRBD1. This CDR3 is 13 amino acids long. The J segment lost 5 bases and the V segment lost 10 bases, leaving 9 bases of the junction unmatched. The germline V gene encodes CDR1 WNHNN and CDR2 SYGVQD (reference sequence). The CDR3 sequence: CANYHRGWTEAFF. CDR3 DNA: TGCGCCAACTATCACAGGGGGTGGACTGAAGCTTTCTTT.

The rearrangement joins TRBV9 to TRBJ2-3, with 8 positions matching TRBD2. Trimming took 3 bases from V and 1 from J; bases not matched to a gene: 7. The length of the CDR3 is 16 residues. Germline V lookup: CDR1 SGDLS, CDR2 YYNGEE. The CDR3 is CASSESGSLGTDTQYF. As DNA, the CDR3 is TGTGCCAGCAGCGAGAGCGGGAGCCTCGGCACAGATACGCAGTATTTT.

A single count supports this clone. The chain combines TRBV19 with TRBJ2-1; no clear D gene. Trimming stripped 5 bases from V and 10 bases from J, with 15 bases between. The CDR3 consists of 13 residues. Germline CDR1 reads LNHDA; CDR2 reads SQIVND (reference sequence). In DNA form, the CDR3 reads TGTGCCAGTAGTCCTACAGCCTCCAGGGAGCAGTTCTTC. This translates into CASSPTASREQFF.